These T cell receptor beta chains were read from a single sample in a study of regulatory T cells in long-lasting Graves disease. Each CDR3 protein gets one entry after TCRdb re-called the multiplex PCR reads with MiXCR. The sample includes approximately 300,000 distinct CDR3 sequences, 15% to 20% seen only once; the top ten take 35% to 45%. The sequencing used peripheral blood mononuclear cells (PBMCs), collected at new diagnosis, from a patient treated with antithyroid drugs. The receptors come from a female donor with Graves disease. Each CDR3 is given without its conserved first and last residue. A D gene is named only where the DNA matches it firmly.

length,D,J,V,CDR3
13,NA,TRBJ2-1,TRBV6-5,ASSYGLPRYNEQF
14,TRBD1,TRBJ2-7,TRBV28,ASSSSVEQGADEQY
11,NA,TRBJ1-2,TRBV12-3/TRBV12-4,ASSPVTRRGYT
12,TRBD2,TRBJ2-7,TRBV20-1,SAKGLAGSYEQY
11,NA,TRBJ1-1,TRBV11-3,ASSLVPGTEAF
14,TRBD2,TRBJ2-7,TRBV7-9,ASSPGLAGGGNEQY
13,NA,TRBJ2-7,TRBV18,ASSPPGQVSYEQY
12,NA,TRBJ1-5,TRBV20-1,SARDPFPNQPQH
13,TRBD1,TRBJ2-2,TRBV10-3,AISAGTGAAGELF
15,NA,TRBJ2-4,TRBV5-1,ASSSGGLAVAKNIQY
12,NA,TRBJ2-7,TRBV20-1,SARTGRSSYEQY
11,NA,TRBJ2-5,TRBV6-1,ASDLKEQETQY
12,NA,TRBJ1-1,TRBV27,ASSLKGWYTEAF
13,TRBD1,TRBJ2-6,TRBV24-1,ATSDQGVGANVLT